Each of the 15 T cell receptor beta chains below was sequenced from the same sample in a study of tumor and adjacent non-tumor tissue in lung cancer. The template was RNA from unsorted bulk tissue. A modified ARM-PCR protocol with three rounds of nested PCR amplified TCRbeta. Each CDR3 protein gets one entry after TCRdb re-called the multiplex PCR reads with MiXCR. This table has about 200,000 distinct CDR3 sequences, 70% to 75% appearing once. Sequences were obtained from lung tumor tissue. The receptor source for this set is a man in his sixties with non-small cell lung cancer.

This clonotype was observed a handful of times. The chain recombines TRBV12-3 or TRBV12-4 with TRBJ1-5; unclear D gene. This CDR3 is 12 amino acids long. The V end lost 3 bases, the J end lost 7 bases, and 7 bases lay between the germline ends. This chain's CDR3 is CASSFSGQPQHF. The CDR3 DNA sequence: TGTGCCAGCAGTTTTTCGGGGCAGCCCCAGCATTTT.

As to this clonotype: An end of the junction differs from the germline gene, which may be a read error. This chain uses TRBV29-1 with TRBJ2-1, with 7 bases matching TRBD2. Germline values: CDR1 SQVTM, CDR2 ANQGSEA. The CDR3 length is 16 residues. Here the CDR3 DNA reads TGCAGCGTTCCTCAGACTAGCTTGAGCTCCTATAATGGGCAGTTCTTC. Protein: CSVPQTSLSSYNGQFF.

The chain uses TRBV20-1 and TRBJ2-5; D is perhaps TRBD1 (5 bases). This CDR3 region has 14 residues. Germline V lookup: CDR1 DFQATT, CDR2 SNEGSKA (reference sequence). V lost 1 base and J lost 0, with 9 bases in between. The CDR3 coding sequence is TGCAGTGCTAGAGTGGGGCGGCACCAAGAGACCCAGTACTTC. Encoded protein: CSARVGRHQETQYF.

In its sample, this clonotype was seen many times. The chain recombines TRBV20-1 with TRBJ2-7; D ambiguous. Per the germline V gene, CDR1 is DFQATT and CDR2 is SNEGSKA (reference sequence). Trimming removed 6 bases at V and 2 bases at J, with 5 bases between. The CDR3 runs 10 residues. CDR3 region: CSATTYEQYF. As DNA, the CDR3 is TGCAGTGCCACTACCTACGAGCAGTACTTC.

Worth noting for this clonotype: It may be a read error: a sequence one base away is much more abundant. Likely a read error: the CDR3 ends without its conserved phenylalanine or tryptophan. The CDR3 protein is CSVKNEKLFL. The CDR3 nucleotides are TGCAGCGTTAAAAATGAAAAACTGTTTTTG. The chain recombines TRBV29-1 with TRBJ1-4; D unresolved. The CDR3 has 10 amino acids. CDR1 and CDR2 from the germline V gene are SQVTM and ANQGSEA. The germline V and J ends were trimmed by 5 bases and 5 bases, with 3 bases remaining between them.

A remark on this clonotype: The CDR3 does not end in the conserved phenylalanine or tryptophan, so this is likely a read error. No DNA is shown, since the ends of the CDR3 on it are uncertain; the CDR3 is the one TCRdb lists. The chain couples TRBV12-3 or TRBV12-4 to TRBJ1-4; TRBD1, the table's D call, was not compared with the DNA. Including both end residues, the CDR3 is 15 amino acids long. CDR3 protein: CASTTSGGLREKLFL.

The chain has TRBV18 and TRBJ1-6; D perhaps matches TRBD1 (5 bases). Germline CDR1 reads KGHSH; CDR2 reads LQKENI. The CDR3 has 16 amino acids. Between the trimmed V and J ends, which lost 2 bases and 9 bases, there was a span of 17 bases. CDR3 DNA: TGTGCCAGCTCACCAAGTTCTGCTCGCCAGGGTTCACCCCTCCACTTT. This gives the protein CASSPSSARQGSPLHF. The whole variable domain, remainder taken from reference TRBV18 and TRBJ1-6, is NAGVMQNPRHLVRRRGQEARLRCSPMKGHSHVYWYRQLPEEGLKFMVYLQKENIIDESGMPKERFSAEFPKEGPSILRIQQVVRGDSAAYFCASSPSSARQGSPLHFGNGTRLTVT.

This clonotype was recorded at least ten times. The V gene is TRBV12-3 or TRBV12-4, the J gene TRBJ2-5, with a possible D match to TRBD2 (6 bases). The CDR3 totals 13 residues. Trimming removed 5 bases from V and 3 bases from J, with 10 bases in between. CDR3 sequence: CASSLSGKETQYF. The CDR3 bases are TGTGCCAGCAGTCTTAGCGGAAAAGAGACCCAGTACTTC.

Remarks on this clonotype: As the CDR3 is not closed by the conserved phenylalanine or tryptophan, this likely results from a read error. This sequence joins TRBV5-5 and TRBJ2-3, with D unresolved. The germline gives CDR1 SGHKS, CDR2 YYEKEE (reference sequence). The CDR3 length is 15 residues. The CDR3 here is CTSSLEWASTDTQYI. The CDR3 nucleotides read TGTACCAGCAGCTTGGAGTGGGCCAGCACAGATACGCAGTATATT.

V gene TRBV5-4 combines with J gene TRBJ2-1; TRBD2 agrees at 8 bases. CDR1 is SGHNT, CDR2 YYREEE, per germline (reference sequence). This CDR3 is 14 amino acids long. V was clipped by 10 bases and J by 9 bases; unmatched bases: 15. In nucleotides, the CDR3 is TGTGCCTCAGGAGGCGGGGGGATGTTTATTGAGCAGTTCTTC. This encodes CASGGGGMFIEQFF.

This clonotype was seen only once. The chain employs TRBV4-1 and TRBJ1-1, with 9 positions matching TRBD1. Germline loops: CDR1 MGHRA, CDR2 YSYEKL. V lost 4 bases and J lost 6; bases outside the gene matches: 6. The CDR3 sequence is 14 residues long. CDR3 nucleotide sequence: TGCGCCAGCAGCCCAGCCCGGACAGGGGCTGAAGCTTTCTTT. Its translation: CASSPARTGAEAFF.

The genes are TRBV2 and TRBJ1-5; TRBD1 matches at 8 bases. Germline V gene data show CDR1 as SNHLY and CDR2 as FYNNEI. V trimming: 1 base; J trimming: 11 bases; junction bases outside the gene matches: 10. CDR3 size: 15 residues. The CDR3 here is CASSEEGQVGQSQHF. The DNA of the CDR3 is TGTGCCAGCAGTGAAGAGGGACAGGTAGGCCAGTCCCAGCATTTT.

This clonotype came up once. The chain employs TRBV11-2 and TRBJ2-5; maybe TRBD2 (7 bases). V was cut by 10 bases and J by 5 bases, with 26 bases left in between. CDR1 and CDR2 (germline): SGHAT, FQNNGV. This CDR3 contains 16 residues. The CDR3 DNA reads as TGTGCCAATAGCCCCACAATGGGGGGGCCAAAGGAGACCCAGTACTTC. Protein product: CANSPTMGGPKETQYF.

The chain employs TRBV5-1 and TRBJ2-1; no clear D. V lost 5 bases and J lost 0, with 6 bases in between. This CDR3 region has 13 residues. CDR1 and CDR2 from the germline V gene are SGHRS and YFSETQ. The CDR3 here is CASRPSSYNEQFF. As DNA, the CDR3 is TGCGCCAGCAGACCTAGCTCCTACAATGAGCAGTTCTTC.

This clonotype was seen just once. CDR3 coding DNA: TGTGCCAGCAGCTTAGCGCAAGTCTATGCGGAGCAGATCCCCCTGCAATTCTTC. It is translated as CASSLAQVYAEQIPLQFF. The chain employs TRBV11-1 and TRBJ2-1; D not certain. V was trimmed by 0 bases and J by 16 bases, leaving 31 bases between them. CDR3 length: 18 amino acids. Per germline, CDR1 SGHAT and CDR2 FQDESV (reference sequence).